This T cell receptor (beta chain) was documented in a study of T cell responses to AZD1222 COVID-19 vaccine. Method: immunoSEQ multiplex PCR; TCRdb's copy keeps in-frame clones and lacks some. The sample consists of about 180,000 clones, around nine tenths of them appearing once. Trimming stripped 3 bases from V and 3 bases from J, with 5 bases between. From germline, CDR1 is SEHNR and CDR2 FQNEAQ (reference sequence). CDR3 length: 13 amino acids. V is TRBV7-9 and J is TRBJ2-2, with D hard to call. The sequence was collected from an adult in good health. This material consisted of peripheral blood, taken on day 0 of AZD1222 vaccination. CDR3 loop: CASSFGHTGELFF. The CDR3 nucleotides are TGTGCCAGCAGCTTCGGTCACACCGGGGAGCTGTTTTTT.